This is a list of T cell receptor beta chains from one sample in a study of T cell responses to AZD1222 COVID-19 vaccine. Measured with immunoSEQ multiplex PCR; TCRdb has only the in-frame clones, and not every one. This repertoire shows 150,000 to 200,000 clones, 80% to 95% found once; its top ten account for around 1.9%. This sample comprised peripheral blood, obtained 28 days after the second AZD1222 dose. These TCRs come from an adult who received the AZD1222 COVID-19 vaccine. Both conserved end residues are part of each CDR3. A D gene is named only where the DNA matches it firmly. Clone sizes are given selectively: once, few, many, or a class where the clone is expanded.

clone_size | j_call | v_call | d_call | cdr3_aa | cdr3_nt
once | TRBJ2-1 | TRBV11-1 | - | CASSSRSGYNEQFF | TGTGCCAGCAGCTCCCGGTCAGGGTACAATGAGCAGTTCTTC
once | TRBJ1-1 | TRBV5-4 | TRBD1 | CASSLRTGRGNTEAFF | TGTGCCAGCAGCTTGAGGACAGGGCGGGGGAACACTGAAGCTTTCTTT
- | TRBJ2-1 | TRBV6-5 | - | CASSRTVYNEQFF | TGTGCCAGCAGTCGGACAGTATACAATGAGCAGTTCTTC
few | TRBJ2-2 | TRBV2 | TRBD2 | CASSPGLAGDPPGELFF | TGTGCCAGCAGTCCCGGACTAGCGGGGGACCCTCCCGGGGAGCTGTTTTTT
once | TRBJ2-2 | TRBV5-1 | - | CASQMGGLDTGELFF | TGCGCCAGCCAAATGGGGGGGCTCGACACCGGGGAGCTGTTTTTT
- | TRBJ1-2 | TRBV24-1 | TRBD1 | CASRTGDIYGYTF | TGTGCCAGCCGGACAGGGGATATCTATGGCTACACCTTC
once | TRBJ2-3 | TRBV11-3 | - | CASSLDRDVSTDTQYF | TGTGCCAGCAGCTTAGACCGGGACGTAAGCACAGATACGCAGTATTTT
once | TRBJ2-1 | TRBV5-1 | TRBD1 | CASSLTGTGGSNEQFF | TGCGCCAGCAGCCTAACCGGGACAGGGGGCTCCAATGAGCAGTTCTTC
- | TRBJ1-2 | TRBV4-3 | - | CASSPGRGNYGYTF | TGCGCCAGCAGCCCCGGTCGGGGCAACTATGGCTACACCTTC
- | TRBJ1-2 | TRBV5-6 | TRBD1 | CASSRAEDRGWYGYTF | TGTGCCAGCAGCCGAGCGGAGGACAGGGGCTGGTATGGCTACACCTTC